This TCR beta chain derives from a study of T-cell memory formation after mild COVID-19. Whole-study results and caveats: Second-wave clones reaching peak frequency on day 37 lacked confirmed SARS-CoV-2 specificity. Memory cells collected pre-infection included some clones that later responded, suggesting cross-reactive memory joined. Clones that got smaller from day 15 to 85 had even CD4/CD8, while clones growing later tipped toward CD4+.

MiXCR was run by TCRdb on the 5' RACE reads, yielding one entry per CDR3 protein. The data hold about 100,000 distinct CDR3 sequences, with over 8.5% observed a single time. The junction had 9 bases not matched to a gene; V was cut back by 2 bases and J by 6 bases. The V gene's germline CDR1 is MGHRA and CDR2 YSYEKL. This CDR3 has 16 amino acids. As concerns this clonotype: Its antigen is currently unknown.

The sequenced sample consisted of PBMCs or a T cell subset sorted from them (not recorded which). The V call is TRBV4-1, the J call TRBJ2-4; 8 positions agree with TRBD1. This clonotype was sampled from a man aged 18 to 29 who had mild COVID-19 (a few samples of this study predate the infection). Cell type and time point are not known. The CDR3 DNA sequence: TGCGCCAGCAGCCAAATGCCGGGACAGGAGGGAAACATTCAGTACTTC. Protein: CASSQMPGQEGNIQYF.